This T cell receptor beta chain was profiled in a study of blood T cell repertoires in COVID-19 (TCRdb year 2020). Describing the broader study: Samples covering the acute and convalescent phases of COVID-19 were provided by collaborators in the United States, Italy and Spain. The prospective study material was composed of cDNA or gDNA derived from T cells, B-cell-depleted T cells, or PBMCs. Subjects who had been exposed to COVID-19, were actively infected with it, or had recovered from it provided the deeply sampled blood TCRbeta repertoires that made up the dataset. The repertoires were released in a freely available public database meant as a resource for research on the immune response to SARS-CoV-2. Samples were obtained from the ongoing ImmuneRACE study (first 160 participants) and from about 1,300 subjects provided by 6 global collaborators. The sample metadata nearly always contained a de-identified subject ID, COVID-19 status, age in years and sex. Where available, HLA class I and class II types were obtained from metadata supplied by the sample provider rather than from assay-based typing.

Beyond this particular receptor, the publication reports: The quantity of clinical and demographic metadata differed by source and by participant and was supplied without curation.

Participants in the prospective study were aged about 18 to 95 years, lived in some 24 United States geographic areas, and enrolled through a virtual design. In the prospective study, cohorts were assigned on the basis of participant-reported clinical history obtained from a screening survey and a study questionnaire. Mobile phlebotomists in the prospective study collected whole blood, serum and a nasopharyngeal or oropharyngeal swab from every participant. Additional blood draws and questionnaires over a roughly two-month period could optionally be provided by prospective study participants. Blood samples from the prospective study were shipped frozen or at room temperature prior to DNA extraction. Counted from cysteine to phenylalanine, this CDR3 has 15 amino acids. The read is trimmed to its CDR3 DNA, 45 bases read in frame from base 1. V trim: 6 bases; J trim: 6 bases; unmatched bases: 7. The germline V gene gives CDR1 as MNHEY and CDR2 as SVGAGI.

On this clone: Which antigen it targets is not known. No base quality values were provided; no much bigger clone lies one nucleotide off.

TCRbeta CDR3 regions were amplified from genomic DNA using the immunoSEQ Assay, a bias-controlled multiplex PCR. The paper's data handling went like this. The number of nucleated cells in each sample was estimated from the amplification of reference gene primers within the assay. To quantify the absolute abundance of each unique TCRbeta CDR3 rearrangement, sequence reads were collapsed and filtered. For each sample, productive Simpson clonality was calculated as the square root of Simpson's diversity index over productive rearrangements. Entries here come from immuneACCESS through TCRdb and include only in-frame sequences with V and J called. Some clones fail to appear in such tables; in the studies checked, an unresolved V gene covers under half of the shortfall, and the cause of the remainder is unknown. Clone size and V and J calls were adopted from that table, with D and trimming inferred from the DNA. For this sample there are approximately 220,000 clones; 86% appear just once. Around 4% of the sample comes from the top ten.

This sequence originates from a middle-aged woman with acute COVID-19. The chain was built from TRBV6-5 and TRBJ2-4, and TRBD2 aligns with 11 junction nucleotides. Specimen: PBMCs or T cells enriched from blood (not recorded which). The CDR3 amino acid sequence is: CASRPPLAGVNIQYF. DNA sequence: TGTGCCAGCAGGCCCCCACTAGCGGGAGTAAACATTCAGTACTTC.